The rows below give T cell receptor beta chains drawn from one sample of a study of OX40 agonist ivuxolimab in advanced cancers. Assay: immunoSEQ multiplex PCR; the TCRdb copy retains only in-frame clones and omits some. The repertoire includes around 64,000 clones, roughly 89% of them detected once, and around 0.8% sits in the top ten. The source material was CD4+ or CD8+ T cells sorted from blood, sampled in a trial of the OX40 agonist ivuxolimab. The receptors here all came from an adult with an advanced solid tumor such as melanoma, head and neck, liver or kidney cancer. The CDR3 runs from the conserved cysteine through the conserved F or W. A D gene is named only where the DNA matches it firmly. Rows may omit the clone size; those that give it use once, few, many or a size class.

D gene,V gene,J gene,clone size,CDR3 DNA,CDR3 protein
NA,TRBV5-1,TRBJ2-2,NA,TGCGCCAGCAGCTGGACGGGTGGAGGGACCGGGGAGCTGTTTTTT,CASSWTGGGTGELFF
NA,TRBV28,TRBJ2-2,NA,TGTGCCAGCAGTTTCCTGAACACCGGGGAGCTGTTTTTT,CASSFLNTGELFF
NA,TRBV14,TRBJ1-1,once,TGTGCCAGCAGCTCAAGACCCGGACTGGTGGGCACTGAAGCTTTCTTT,CASSSRPGLVGTEAFF
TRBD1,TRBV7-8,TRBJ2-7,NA,TGTGCCAGCAGAAAGGGGACAGGGAACTCCTACGAGCAGTACTTC,CASRKGTGNSYEQYF
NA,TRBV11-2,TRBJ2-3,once,TGTGCCAGCAGCCGCACAGATACGCAGTATTTT,CASSRTDTQYF
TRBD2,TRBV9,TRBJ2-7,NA,TGTGCCAGCAGCGTCTCGATTAGCGGGAGAGATGACGAGCAGTACTTC,CASSVSISGRDDEQYF
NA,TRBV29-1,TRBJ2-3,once,TGCAGCGTTGAGCAGAGCACAGATACGCAGTATTTT,CSVEQSTDTQYF
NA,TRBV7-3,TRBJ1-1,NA,TGTGCCAGCAGCTTGGGGGCGAACACTGAAGCTTTCTTT,CASSLGANTEAFF
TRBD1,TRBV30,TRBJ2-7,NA,TGTGCCTGGAGTCACCGGGACAGGAAAGTCGAGCAGTACTTC,CAWSHRDRKVEQYF
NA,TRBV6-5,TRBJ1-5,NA,TGTGCCAGCAGCTCACAAGACAATCAGCCCCAGCATTTT,CASSSQDNQPQHF
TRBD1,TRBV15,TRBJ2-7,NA,TGTGCCACCAGCAGAGAGCCGGGACAGGGGACCTACGAGCAGTACTTC,CATSREPGQGTYEQYF
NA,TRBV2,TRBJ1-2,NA,TGTGCCAGCAACCCCCGGGAACCCTATGGCTACACCTTC,CASNPREPYGYTF
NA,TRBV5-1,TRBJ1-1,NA,TGCGCCAGCAGGAGTGGGGCCTCGGACACTGAAGCTTTCTTT,CASRSGASDTEAFF
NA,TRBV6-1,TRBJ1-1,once,TGTGCCAGCAGCTTACAGGGGAACACTGAAGCTTTCTTT,CASSLQGNTEAFF
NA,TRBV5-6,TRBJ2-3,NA,TGTGCCAGCAGCTTGTATAGGGACATCTCAGATACGCAGTATTTT,CASSLYRDISDTQYF
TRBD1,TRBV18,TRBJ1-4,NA,TGTGCCAGCTCATCGGGACAGGGGAAAAATGAAAAACTGTTTTTT,CASSSGQGKNEKLFF
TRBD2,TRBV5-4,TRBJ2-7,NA,TGTGCCAGCACCCTAGCGGGAGGTCGCTACGAGCAGTACTTC,CASTLAGGRYEQYF
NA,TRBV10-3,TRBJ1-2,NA,TGTGCCATCAGTGAGCGGCGTTACCTCTATGGCTACACCTTC,CAISERRYLYGYTF
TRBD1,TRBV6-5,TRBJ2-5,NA,TGTGCCAGCAGTTCGGGACAGGGACAGACCCAGTACTTC,CASSSGQGQTQYF
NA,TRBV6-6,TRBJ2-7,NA,TGTGCCAGCAGTAGGCCGGGACGGGAGTATTACGAGCAGTACTTC,CASSRPGREYYEQYF
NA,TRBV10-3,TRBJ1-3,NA,TGTGCCATCAGTGGACAATTCTCTGGAAACACCATATATTTT,CAISGQFSGNTIYF
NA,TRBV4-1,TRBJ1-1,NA,TGCGCCAGCAGCCACAGTCCGGACTCCGTGTCTGAAGCTTTCTTT,CASSHSPDSVSEAFF
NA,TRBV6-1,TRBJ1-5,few,TGTGCCAGCAGCCGGGGGGGGACAAACAATCAGCCCCAGCATTTT,CASSRGGTNNQPQHF
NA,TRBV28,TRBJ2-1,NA,TGTGCCAGCAGTTTGAATCTGGGCAAGTTCTTC,CASSLNLGKFF
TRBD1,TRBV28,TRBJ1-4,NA,TGTGCCAGCACCCAAGGGGGCGGCGAAAAACTGTTTTTT,CASTQGGGEKLFF
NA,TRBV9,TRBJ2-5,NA,TGTGCCAGCAGCGTAATAGGAGGCAATACAGAGACCCAGTACTTC,CASSVIGGNTETQYF
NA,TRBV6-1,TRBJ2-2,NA,TGTGCCACGACAGCGGAACTCACCGGGGAGCTGTTTTTT,CATTAELTGELFF
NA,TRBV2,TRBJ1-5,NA,TGTGCCAGCAAGAAAGAAAGGGCTGTAGGTCAGCCCCAGCATTTT,CASKKERAVGQPQHF
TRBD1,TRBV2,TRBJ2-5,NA,TGTGCCAGCAGAACAGGGGTCGGAGAGACCCAGTACTTC,CASRTGVGETQYF
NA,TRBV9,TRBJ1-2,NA,TGTGCCAGCAGCCTAAATTCCGGGTTTAGTAATTATGGCTACACCTTC,CASSLNSGFSNYGYTF
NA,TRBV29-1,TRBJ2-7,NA,TGCAGCGCTTCCACAGGGAGGGCCTACGAGCAGTACTTC,CSASTGRAYEQYF
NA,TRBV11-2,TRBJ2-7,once,TGTGCCAGCAGCTCAAGGATGGACGACGAGCAGTACTTC,CASSSRMDDEQYF